One sample yielded the 22 T cell receptor beta chains listed below, sequenced in a study of chemoradiotherapy in HPV16-positive cancers (dated by TCRdb to the early 2020s). Library construction relied on the immunoSEQ multiplex PCR assay. TCRdb retrieved this table from immuneACCESS and kept in-frame rearrangements only. Not all clones are present; in checked studies, unresolved V genes account for under half, and no reason is known for the remainder. The sample table contains just under 40,000 clones; only one count was recorded for 65% to 80% of them. Clones ranked in the top ten supply under 5.5% of the sample. Material: blood, obtained from a patient who underwent chemoradiotherapy. These receptor sequences come from a human donor with HPV-associated anogenital cancer.

The chain recombines TRBV5-6 with TRBJ2-5, with D hard to call. The germline V gene encodes CDR1 SGHDT and CDR2 YYEEEE. The CDR3 is 13 residues long. The V and J ends lost 0 bases and 3 bases respectively, with 6 bases between them. CDR3 in amino acids: CASSLVSEETQYF. In DNA, the CDR3 is TGTGCCAGCAGCTTGGTCAGTGAAGAGACCCAGTACTTC.

The J gene is TRBJ1-3, the V gene TRBV4-1; perhaps TRBD1 as D (5 bases). With 6 bases removed from V and 0 bases from J, the gap between germline ends came to 15 bases. Germline assignment: CDR1 MGHRA and CDR2 YSYEKL. This CDR3 has 16 amino acids. The CDR3 DNA follows: TGCGCCAGCAGTCCCCCAGGGCGCACCTCTGGAAACACCATATATTTT. It encodes CASSPPGRTSGNTIYF.

The chain combines TRBV4-1 with TRBJ2-3; 8 bases map to TRBD2. Per germline, CDR1 MGHRA and CDR2 YSYEKL. Trimming took 8 bases from V and 4 from J; bases not matched to a gene: 5. The CDR3 has 13 amino acids. Here the CDR3 reads CASRGGLADTQYF. CDR3 DNA sequence: TGCGCCAGCCGGGGGGGCCTCGCAGATACGCAGTATTTT.

This rearrangement joins TRBV6-1 to TRBJ2-7, with 11 bases aligning to TRBD1. Germline CDR1 reads MNHNS; CDR2 reads SASEGT. This CDR3 region has 15 residues. V shed 4 bases and J 3 bases; nucleotides not matched to a gene: 5. The CDR3 spells CASSVGQGAVYEQYF. The CDR3 region has the DNA TGTGCCAGCAGTGTAGGACAGGGGGCAGTCTACGAGCAGTACTTC.

The rearrangement uses TRBV10-3 and TRBJ1-1; perhaps TRBD1 as D (6 bases). V gave up 7 bases and J gave up 2 bases, with 17 bases separating them. This CDR3 has 15 residues. Per the germline V gene, CDR1 is ENHRY and CDR2 is SYGVKD. CDR3 sequence: CAITSGQTGNTEAFF. CDR3 nucleotides: TGTGCCATCACTTCAGGACAGACGGGAAACACTGAAGCTTTCTTT.

The gene calls are TRBV19 and TRBJ1-2; 9 nucleotides match TRBD1. This CDR3 spans 14 amino acids. V dropped 8 bases and J dropped 4; count of bases not matched to a gene: 8. From germline, CDR1 is LNHDA and CDR2 SQIVND (reference sequence). Written as DNA, the CDR3 is TGTGCCAGTTGGCCCGGGACAGGGATCTATGGCTACACCTTC. Amino acids: CASWPGTGIYGYTF.

The chain is built from TRBV18 and TRBJ1-3; perhaps TRBD1 as D (5 bases). Germline-derived CDR1 and CDR2 are KGHSH and LQKENI. V lost 3 bases and J lost 0, with 18 bases in between. This CDR3 has 18 amino acids. The CDR3 bases are TGTGCCAGCTCACCCGAATCAGGGTCCGCAAACTCTGGAAACACCATATATTTT. Its protein product is CASSPESGSANSGNTIYF.

This chain connects TRBV19 to TRBJ2-1, with a tentative D call TRBD1 (6 bases). The ends were cut back, 4 bases at V and 2 bases at J, with 12 bases in the middle. Germline loops: CDR1 LNHDA, CDR2 SQIVND (reference sequence). CDR3 size: 15 residues. CDR3 nucleotide sequence: TGTGCCAGTAGTACAGGGGCCTTGACCTACAATGAGCAGTTCTTC. This sequence encodes CASSTGALTYNEQFF.

This clone was detected a few times. The J gene is TRBJ1-5, the V gene TRBV5-6, with D possibly being TRBD1 (5 bases). Germline values: CDR1 SGHDT, CDR2 YYEEEE. The V gene lost 0 bases and the J gene lost 4 bases, with 14 bases spanning the gap. The CDR3 consists of 16 residues. CDR3 sequence (DNA): TGTGCCAGCAGCTTGGCGAGGCGGGAGGGGAATCAGCCCCAGCATTTT. It is translated as CASSLARREGNQPQHF. The full variable domain, its missing parts supplied by reference TRBV5-6 and TRBJ1-5, is DAGVTQSPTHLIKTRGQQVTLRCSPKSGHDTVSWYQQALGQGPQFIFQYYEEEERQRGNFPDRFSGHQFPNYSSELNVNALLLGDSALYLCASSLARREGNQPQHFGDGTRLSIL.

The chain links TRBV4-3 to TRBJ2-6; 8 bases map to TRBD2. Germline loops: CDR1 LGHNA, CDR2 YSLEER. This CDR3 is built from 17 residues. V gave up 2 bases and J gave up 2 bases; unmatched junction bases: 5. CDR3 amino acids: CASSQRPGGPGANVLTF. CDR3 sequence (DNA): TGCGCCAGCAGCCAAAGGCCGGGGGGGCCTGGGGCCAACGTCCTGACTTTC.

The chain's CDR3 is CSVLGGGQGAIGTDTQYF. The CDR3 DNA follows: TGCAGCGTTCTGGGAGGTGGGCAGGGGGCCATAGGCACAGATACGCAGTATTTT. The chain has TRBV29-1 and TRBJ2-3; the match to TRBD1 covers 8 bases. The CDR3 is 18 residues long. V gave up 5 bases and J gave up 1 base; unmatched junction bases: 17. The germline gives CDR1 SQVTM, CDR2 ANQGSEA.

The chain couples TRBV11-1 to TRBJ1-2, with D possibly being TRBD1 (6 bases). Germline values: CDR1 SGHAT, CDR2 FQDESV (reference sequence). CDR3 length: 13 residues. V was trimmed by 5 bases and J by 6 bases, leaving 13 bases between them. The CDR3 reads CASSVNRDHGYTF. The CDR3 DNA is TGTGCCAGCAGCGTAAACAGGGATCATGGCTACACCTTC.

This chain links TRBV11-3 with TRBJ2-1; 9 bases align to TRBD1. Germline-derived CDR1 and CDR2 are SGHNT and YENEEA. Trimming cost V 4 bases and J 4 bases; bases outside gene matches: 8. The CDR3 has 16 amino acids. In DNA form, the CDR3 reads TGTGCCAGCAGCTCCCAAACAGGGGGCGCTTACAATGAGCAGTTCTTC. Translated, it gives CASSSQTGGAYNEQFF.

This chain uses TRBV7-6 with TRBJ1-3, with D unresolved. V was pared by 5 bases and J by 0 bases, with 14 bases between. The germline V gene encodes CDR1 SGHVS and CDR2 FNYEAQ. The CDR3 contains 16 residues. In DNA, the CDR3 is TGTGCCAGCAGCACCCGGACGCCTCTCTCTGGAAACACCATATATTTT. Protein sequence: CASSTRTPLSGNTIYF.

The CDR3 sequence is CASRVVDTQYF. The CDR3 DNA is TGTGCCAGCAGGGTAGTTGATACGCAGTATTTT. The chain is built from TRBV6-5 and TRBJ2-3; no reliable D call. Trimming removed 6 bases from V and 6 bases from J, with 7 bases in between. Germline V gene sequence: CDR1 MNHEY, CDR2 SVGAGI. The CDR3 length is 11 residues.

The chain employs TRBV19 and TRBJ1-2; 11 nucleotides line up with TRBD1. Germline loops: CDR1 LNHDA, CDR2 SQIVND (reference sequence). The V gene end was trimmed by 5 bases and the J gene end by 2 bases; junction bases not matched to a gene: 13. The CDR3 length is 18 residues. CDR3 residues: CASSHLPGQGGANYGYTF. The CDR3, as DNA: TGTGCCAGTAGTCATCTTCCGGGACAGGGGGGCGCGAACTATGGCTACACCTTC.

V gene TRBV4-1 combines with J gene TRBJ1-5; tentative D call: TRBD1 (5 bases). The V gene lost 0 bases and the J gene lost 6 bases, with 15 bases spanning the gap. This CDR3 region has 16 residues. Germline assignment: CDR1 MGHRA and CDR2 YSYEKL. The chain's CDR3 is CASSQEGVDRGQPQHF. The CDR3 nucleotides read TGCGCCAGCAGCCAAGAAGGGGTGGATAGGGGTCAGCCCCAGCATTTT.

This clone showed up just once. The chain recombines TRBV10-3 with TRBJ1-5; D is unclear. CDR3 length equals 16 residues. Germline V gene lookup returns CDR1 ENHRY and CDR2 SYGVKD. Trimming removed 2 bases at V and 1 base at J, with 12 bases between. The CDR3 protein is CAISEGGFGSNQPQHF. In DNA form, the CDR3 reads TGTGCCATCAGTGAGGGAGGGTTCGGAAGCAATCAGCCCCAGCATTTT.

This chain links TRBV2 with TRBJ1-3; TRBD1 agrees at 8 bases. CDR3 length equals 17 residues. Looked up from germline, CDR1 is SNHLY and CDR2 is FYNNEI. V was clipped by 1 base and J by 8 bases; unmatched bases: 13. CDR3 sequence reads: CASSEDGRGLIEDTIYF. The CDR3 DNA reads TGTGCCAGCAGTGAAGATGGCAGGGGGCTGATTGAAGACACCATATATTTT.

CDR3 DNA: TGTGCCAGCAGCTTGCAGGGGGCAGGGGAGACCCAGTACTTC. It specifies CASSLQGAGETQYF. The chain has TRBV13 and TRBJ2-5; 8 nucleotides match TRBD1. CDR1 is PRHDT and CDR2 is FYEKMQ in the germline V gene (reference sequence). The CDR3 loop spans 14 amino acids. The trim removed 3 bases at V and 5 bases at J, leaving 5 bases unmatched.

The chain combines TRBV19 with TRBJ2-7; possibly TRBD1 for D (6 bases). Germline V gives CDR1 LNHDA, CDR2 SQIVND (reference sequence). Trimming removed 6 bases from V and 5 bases from J, with 23 bases in between. The CDR3 has 16 residues. The DNA of the CDR3 is TGTGCCAGTAGAGCATCCTTGGGGGACACGAACGACGAGCAGTACTTC. Translating it yields CASRASLGDTNDEQYF.

The V call is TRBV7-9, the J call TRBJ2-5; D gene uncertain. Germline CDR1 and CDR2: SEHNR and FQNEAQ (reference sequence). V dropped 3 bases and J dropped 3 bases, with 14 bases sitting between them. The CDR3 has 15 residues. CDR3 in amino acids: CASSFLLAPEETQYF. The DNA for the CDR3 is TGTGCCAGCAGCTTCCTACTTGCCCCCGAAGAGACCCAGTACTTC. The full variable domain, completed using reference TRBV7-9 and TRBJ2-5, is DTGVSQNPRHKITKRGQNVTFRCDPISEHNRLYWYRQTLGQGPEFLTYFQNEAQLEKSRLLSDRFSAERPKGSFSTLEIQRTEQGDSAMYLCASSFLLAPEETQYFGPGTRLLVL.